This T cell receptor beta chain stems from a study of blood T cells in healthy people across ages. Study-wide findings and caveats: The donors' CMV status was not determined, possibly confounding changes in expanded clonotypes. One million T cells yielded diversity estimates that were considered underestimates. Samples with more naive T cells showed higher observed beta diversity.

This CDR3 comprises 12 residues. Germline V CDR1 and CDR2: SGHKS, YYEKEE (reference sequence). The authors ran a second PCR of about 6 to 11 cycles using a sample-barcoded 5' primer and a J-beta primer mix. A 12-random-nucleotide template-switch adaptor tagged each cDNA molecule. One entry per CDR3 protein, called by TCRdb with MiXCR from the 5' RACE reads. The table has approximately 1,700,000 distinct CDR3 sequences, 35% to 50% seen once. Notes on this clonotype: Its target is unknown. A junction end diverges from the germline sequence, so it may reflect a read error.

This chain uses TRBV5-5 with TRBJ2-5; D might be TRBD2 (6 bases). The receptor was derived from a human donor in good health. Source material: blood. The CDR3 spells CASSRREEAQYF. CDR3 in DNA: TGCGCCAGCAGCCGCAGGGAGGAGGCCCAGTACTTC.